A single sample is the source of the 24 T cell receptor beta chains below, sequenced in a study of T cell responses to AZD1222 COVID-19 vaccine. Sequenced by immunoSEQ multiplex PCR; TCRdb stores in-frame clones only, minus some. Altogether 100,000 or so clones are present, about 86% being singletons, with the ten largest covering under 1.5%. The sequences come from peripheral blood, collected on day 0 of AZD1222 vaccination. The receptors stem from an adult in good health.

This clone was picked up one time. The chain has TRBV3-1 (or the pseudogene TRBV3-2) and TRBJ1-2, with D uncertain. Trimming left V 0 bases short and J 2 bases short, with 7 bases between. The CDR3 loop spans 14 amino acids. The germline gives CDR1 LGHDT, CDR2 YNNKEL (reference sequence). The CDR3 nucleotides read TGTGCCAGCAGCCAAGACAGTCCCAACTATGGCTACACCTTC. The encoded protein is CASSQDSPNYGYTF.

The chain couples TRBV10-2 to TRBJ2-3; D could derive from TRBD1 or TRBD2 (6 bases each). Looked up from germline, CDR1 is WSHSY and CDR2 is SAAADI. CDR3 size: 12 residues. Deletions cut 11 bases from V and 5 bases from J, with 14 bases between. The CDR3 is CASRGREDTQYF. The CDR3 nucleotides read TGCGCCTCCCGGGGGCGCGAAGATACGCAGTATTTT.

V usage is TRBV9 and J usage is TRBJ2-1; 10 nucleotides match TRBD1. This CDR3 region has 14 residues. The J segment lost 9 bases and the V segment lost 4 bases, leaving 7 bases of the junction unmatched. Germline loops: CDR1 SGDLS, CDR2 YYNGEE. The DNA of the CDR3 is TGTGCCAGCAGCCTAGGACAGGGGGTCACTGAGCAGTTCTTC. Amino acid sequence: CASSLGQGVTEQFF.

The chain couples TRBV28 to TRBJ1-3, with 7 bases identical to TRBD1. In germline, CDR1 is MDHEN, CDR2 SYDVKM. Trimming cost V 6 bases and J 5 bases; bases outside gene matches: 7. This CDR3 has 14 residues. The CDR3 DNA follows: TGTGCCAGCAGCAGGGACAGTGTGCGAAACACCATATATTTT. As protein: CASSRDSVRNTIYF.

The chain employs TRBV28 and TRBJ2-7; 7 nucleotides match TRBD1. Trimming cost V 5 bases and J 3 bases; bases outside gene matches: 7. Germline CDR1 is MDHEN and CDR2 is SYDVKM. CDR3 size: 14 residues. The DNA of the CDR3 is TGTGCCAGCAGTCGACAGGGCGCCATCTACGAGCAGTACTTC. Translating it yields CASSRQGAIYEQYF.

The J gene is TRBJ1-2, the V gene TRBV10-3; no firm D call. Germline V lookup: CDR1 ENHRY, CDR2 SYGVKD. Trimming shortened V by 5 bases and J by 8 bases, and 15 bases separated the two germline ends. This CDR3 is 13 amino acids long. In DNA, the CDR3 is TGTGCCATCAGTCCCCAGGTGAGAGAGGGCTACACCTTC. Translating gives CAISPQVREGYTF.

The chain uses TRBV7-2 and TRBJ1-6; 7 nucleotides agree with TRBD1. The CDR3 is 17 amino acids. Looked up from germline, CDR1 is SGHTA and CDR2 is FQGNSA. V shed 0 bases, J shed 10 bases, and the junction held 12 bases outside the gene matches. The CDR3 loop is CASSLALLGRGGSPLHF. DNA for the CDR3: TGTGCCAGCAGCTTAGCGCTTCTTGGCAGGGGGGGATCACCCCTCCACTTT.

This clone was found a few times. This chain uses TRBV3-1 (or the pseudogene TRBV3-2) with TRBJ2-5; 7 bases are a match to TRBD1. V trimming: 0 bases; J trimming: 8 bases; junction bases outside the gene matches: 12. The CDR3 has 16 amino acids. The V gene's germline CDR1 is LGHDT and CDR2 YNNKEL (reference sequence). CDR3 region: CASSQDEPEGAETQYF. The CDR3, as DNA: TGTGCCAGCAGCCAAGACGAACCTGAGGGGGCGGAAACCCAGTACTTC.

V gene TRBV7-2 combines with J gene TRBJ1-2; D perhaps matches TRBD1 (5 bases). CDR1 and CDR2 (germline): SGHTA, FQGNSA. The CDR3 has 14 residues. V was cut by 5 bases and J by 5 bases, with 15 bases left in between. The CDR3 region is CASSLTGTEYGYTF. DNA of the CDR3: TGTGCCAGCAGCCTTACCGGGACGGAGTATGGCTACACCTTC.

The gene calls are TRBV29-1 and TRBJ2-7; TRBD1 matches 8 bases. With 7 bases clipped from V and 3 bases from J, the junction kept 2 bases outside the gene matches. Germline lookup yields CDR1 SQVTM and CDR2 ANQGSEA. The CDR3 sequence is 11 residues long. The CDR3 region is CSGTGGYEQYF. CDR3 bases: TGCAGCGGTACAGGGGGCTACGAGCAGTACTTC.

V is TRBV5-4 and J is TRBJ2-6; weak D call: TRBD1 (6 bases). From germline, CDR1 is SGHNT and CDR2 YYREEE (reference sequence). V was shortened by 1 base and J by 2 bases, with 7 bases between the two germline ends. This CDR3 region has 15 residues. Here the CDR3 DNA reads TGTGCCAGCAGCTTGAAGGGGGCTGGGGCCAACGTCCTGACTTTC. Protein: CASSLKGAGANVLTF.

V usage is TRBV27 and J usage is TRBJ2-2; 8 bases align to TRBD2. Germline CDR1 is MNHEY and CDR2 is SMNVEV (reference sequence). V lost 10 bases, J lost 7 bases, and 14 bases stayed unmatched. The CDR3 extends over 15 amino acids. The DNA of the CDR3 is TGTGCCACCTCAAAGCCGGGAGGGCCGATCGGGGAGCTGTTTTTT. Its translation is CATSKPGGPIGELFF.

The chain couples TRBV11-2 to TRBJ1-1; TRBD1 might be the D (6 bases). The V end lost 2 bases, the J end lost 6 bases, and 10 bases lay between the germline ends. The germline V gene encodes CDR1 SGHAT and CDR2 FQNNGV. The CDR3 extends over 13 amino acids. CDR3 loop: CASSLSRGPEAFF. In DNA, the CDR3 is TGTGCCAGCAGCTTATCCAGGGGCCCTGAAGCTTTCTTT.

CDR3 sequence: CASSLLGFEQYF. In DNA form, the CDR3 reads TGTGCCAGCAGCTTGTTAGGGTTCGAGCAGTACTTC. The chain employs TRBV5-4 and TRBJ2-7; D call uncertain. From germline, CDR1 is SGHNT and CDR2 YYREEE (reference sequence). The CDR3 contains 12 residues. V was trimmed by 1 base and J by 6 bases, leaving 8 bases between them.

As DNA, the CDR3 is TGTGCCATCAGTGAGTCAGGGGGGGATCAGCCCCAGCATTTT. Translating gives CAISESGGDQPQHF. This rearrangement joins TRBV10-3 to TRBJ1-5, with D maybe TRBD1 (6 bases). The V and J ends lost 0 bases and 5 bases respectively, with 8 bases between them. The CDR3 extends over 14 amino acids. The germline V gene encodes CDR1 ENHRY and CDR2 SYGVKD.

The chain recombines TRBV29-1 with TRBJ2-2; D assignment may be TRBD1 or TRBD2 (6 bases each). The germline V gene encodes CDR1 SQVTM and CDR2 ANQGSEA. The CDR3 has 13 amino acids. Trimming shortened V by 2 bases and J by 6 bases, and 10 bases separated the two germline ends. As DNA, the CDR3 is TGCAGCGTTGAAAAGGGGGGAGCCGGGGAGCTGTTTTTT. Its translation is CSVEKGGAGELFF.

CDR3 sequence: CASSKSSGTGEETQYF. The CDR3, as DNA: TGTGCCAGCAGCAAATCCTCCGGGACAGGGGAAGAGACCCAGTACTTC. The J gene is TRBJ2-5, the V gene TRBV7-2; 10 bases fit TRBD1. J gave up 3 bases and V 5 bases, and 9 bases lay outside the gene matches. Per the germline V gene, CDR1 is SGHTA and CDR2 is FQGNSA. CDR3 length equals 16 residues.

The sample holds a few counts of this clone. The chain employs TRBV7-2 and TRBJ2-7; TRBD2 matches 9 bases. The CDR3 length is 14 residues. V lost 5 bases to trimming and J lost 6 bases; unmatched junction nucleotides: 8. Germline-derived CDR1 and CDR2 are SGHTA and FQGNSA. In DNA form, the CDR3 reads TGTGCCAGCAGCCCGTCCGGGACTAGCTTCGAGCAGTACTTC. It encodes CASSPSGTSFEQYF.

This clone was counted once. The V gene is TRBV6-4, the J gene TRBJ1-1, with a tentative D call TRBD1 (6 bases). Germline V gives CDR1 MRHNA, CDR2 SNTAGT. Trimming removed 6 bases at V and 5 bases at J, with 13 bases between. This CDR3 comprises 13 residues. CDR3 protein: CASRQQGDTEAFF. CDR3 bases: TGTGCCAGCAGACAACAGGGTGATACTGAAGCTTTCTTT.

The chain is built from TRBV30 and TRBJ2-1, with D tentatively TRBD2 (6 bases). The CDR3 spans 15 residues. Germline-derived CDR1 and CDR2 are GTSNPN and SVGIG (reference sequence). The V end was cut by 7 bases, the J end by 4 bases, with 20 bases between. The CDR3 reads CALDIAEPRYNEQFF. DNA for the CDR3: TGTGCCTTAGACATAGCGGAGCCAAGGTACAATGAGCAGTTCTTC.

DNA of the CDR3: TGTGCCAGCAGCTTAGGTCGTTCCTACACTGAAGCTTTCTTT. It is translated as CASSLGRSYTEAFF. The V gene is TRBV7-9, the J gene TRBJ1-1; D is ambiguous. The CDR3 runs to 14 residues. Germline V CDR1 and CDR2: SEHNR, FQNEAQ (reference sequence). V was pared by 1 base and J by 3 bases, with 9 bases between. Looking up the rest from reference TRBV7-9 and TRBJ1-1 gives the full variable domain: DTGVSQNPRHKITKRGQNVTFRCDPISEHNRLYWYRQTLGQGPEFLTYFQNEAQLEKSRLLSDRFSAERPKGSFSTLEIQRTEQGDSAMYLCASSLGRSYTEAFFGQGTRLTVV.

V gene TRBV18 combines with J gene TRBJ1-4, with D maybe TRBD1 (5 bases). V was pared by 0 bases and J by 0 bases, with 17 bases between. Germline loops: CDR1 KGHSH, CDR2 LQKENI. The CDR3 has 19 amino acids. The CDR3 DNA is TGTGCCAGCTCACCACCGAGTCAGGGAGCTTTAGCAACTAATGAAAAACTGTTTTTT. This translates into CASSPPSQGALATNEKLFF.

The chain couples TRBV2 to TRBJ1-2; D ambiguous. The CDR3 has 15 amino acids. V gave up 0 bases and J gave up 4 bases, with 12 bases separating them. Germline assignment: CDR1 SNHLY and CDR2 FYNNEI. Here the CDR3 DNA reads TGTGCCAGCAGTGAAGCACCCTTACGAGGCTATGGCTACACCTTC. This sequence encodes CASSEAPLRGYGYTF.

The chain links TRBV3-1 (or the pseudogene TRBV3-2) to TRBJ1-2; TRBD1 aligns across 7 bases. The CDR3 spans 15 residues. CDR1 LGHDT and CDR2 YNNKEL come from the germline V gene (reference sequence). V trimming: 0 bases; J trimming: 4 bases; junction bases outside the gene matches: 5. The DNA of the CDR3 is TGTGCCAGCAGCCAAGATTCGACAGGGTCCTATGGCTACACCTTC. Amino acid sequence: CASSQDSTGSYGYTF.